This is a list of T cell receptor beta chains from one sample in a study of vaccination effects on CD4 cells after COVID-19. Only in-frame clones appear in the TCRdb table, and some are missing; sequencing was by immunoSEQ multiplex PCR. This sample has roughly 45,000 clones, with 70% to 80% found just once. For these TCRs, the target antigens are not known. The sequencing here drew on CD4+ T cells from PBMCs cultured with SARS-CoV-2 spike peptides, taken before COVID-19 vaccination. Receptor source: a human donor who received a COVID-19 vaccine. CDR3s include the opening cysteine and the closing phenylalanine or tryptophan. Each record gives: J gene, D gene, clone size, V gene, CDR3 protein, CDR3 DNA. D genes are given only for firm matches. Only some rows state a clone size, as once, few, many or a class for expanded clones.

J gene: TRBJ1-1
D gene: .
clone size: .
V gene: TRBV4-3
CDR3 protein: CASSQDFRGGAEAFF
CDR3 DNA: TGCGCCAGCAGCCAAGATTTTAGGGGAGGGGCTGAAGCTTTCTTT

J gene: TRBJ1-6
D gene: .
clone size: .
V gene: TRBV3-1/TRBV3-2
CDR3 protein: CASRLGYSPLHF
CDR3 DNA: TGTGCCAGCAGACTGGGCTATTCACCCCTCCACTTT

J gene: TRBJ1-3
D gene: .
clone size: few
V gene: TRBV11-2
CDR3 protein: CASSGQPSSGNTIYF
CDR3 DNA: TGTGCCAGCAGCGGACAGCCGAGCTCTGGAAACACCATATATTTT

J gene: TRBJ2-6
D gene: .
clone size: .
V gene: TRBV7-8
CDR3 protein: CASRVSGANVLTF
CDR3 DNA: TGTGCCAGCAGGGTGAGCGGGGCCAACGTCCTGACTTTC

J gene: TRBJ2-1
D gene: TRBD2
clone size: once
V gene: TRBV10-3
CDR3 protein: CAIGAELAVHEQFF
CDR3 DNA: TGTGCCATCGGGGCCGAACTAGCGGTACATGAGCAGTTCTTC

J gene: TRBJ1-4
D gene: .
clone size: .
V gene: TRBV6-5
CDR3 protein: CASSPYRAVGEKLFF
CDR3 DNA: TGTGCCAGCAGTCCCTACAGGGCAGTAGGTGAAAAACTGTTTTTT

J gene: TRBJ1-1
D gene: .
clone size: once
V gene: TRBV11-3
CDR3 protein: CASSSGIPGTPTFF
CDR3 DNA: TGTGCCAGCAGCTCCGGAATCCCCGGGACCCCGACTTTCTTT

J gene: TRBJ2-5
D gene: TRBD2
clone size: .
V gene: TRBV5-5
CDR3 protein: CASSLTVLSGGPVETQYF
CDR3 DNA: TGTGCCAGCAGCTTGACCGTTTTGAGCGGGGGGCCGGTAGAGACCCAGTACTTC

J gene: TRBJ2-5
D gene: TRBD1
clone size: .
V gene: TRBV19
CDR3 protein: CASSDRARETQYF
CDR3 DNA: TGTGCCAGTAGTGACAGGGCCCGGGAGACCCAGTACTTC

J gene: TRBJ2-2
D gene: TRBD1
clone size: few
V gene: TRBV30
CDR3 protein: CAWSSLRTGGFKNTGELFF
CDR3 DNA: TGTGCCTGGAGTTCCCTCCGGACAGGGGGCTTTAAGAACACCGGGGAGCTGTTTTTT

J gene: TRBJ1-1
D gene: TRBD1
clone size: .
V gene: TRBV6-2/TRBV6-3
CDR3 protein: CASSTGQGTTEAFF
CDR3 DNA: TGTGCCAGCAGTACCGGACAGGGAACCACTGAAGCTTTCTTT

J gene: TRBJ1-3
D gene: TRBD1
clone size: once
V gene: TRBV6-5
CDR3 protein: CASTRDRDRGTIYF
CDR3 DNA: TGTGCCAGCACTCGGGACAGGGATCGAGGCACCATATATTTT

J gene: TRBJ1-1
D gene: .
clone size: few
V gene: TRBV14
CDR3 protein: CASSRVWGTSEAFF
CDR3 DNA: TGTGCCAGCAGCCGCGTCTGGGGTACATCCGAAGCTTTCTTT

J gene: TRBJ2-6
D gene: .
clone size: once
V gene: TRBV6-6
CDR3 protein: CASSSRVSGANVLTF
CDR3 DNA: TGTGCCAGCAGTTCCCGAGTATCTGGGGCCAACGTCCTGACTTTC

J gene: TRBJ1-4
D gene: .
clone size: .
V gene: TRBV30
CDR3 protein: CAWSVLGSFGQINEKLFF
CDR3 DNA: TGTGCCTGGAGTGTACTCGGTTCCTTTGGGCAGATCAATGAAAAACTGTTTTTT

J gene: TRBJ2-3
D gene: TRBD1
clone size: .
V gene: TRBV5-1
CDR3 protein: CASSSTGGSVPDTQYF
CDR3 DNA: TGCGCCAGCAGCTCTACAGGGGGCTCCGTGCCAGATACGCAGTATTTT

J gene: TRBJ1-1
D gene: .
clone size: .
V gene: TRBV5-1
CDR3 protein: CASSLVNTEAFF
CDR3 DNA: TGCGCCAGCAGCTTGGTAAACACTGAAGCTTTCTTT

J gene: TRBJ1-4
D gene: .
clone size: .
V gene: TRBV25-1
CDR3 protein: CASKGTGTSFTTNEKLFF
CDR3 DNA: TGTGCCAGCAAGGGCACGGGGACATCCTTTACAACTAATGAAAAACTGTTTTTT

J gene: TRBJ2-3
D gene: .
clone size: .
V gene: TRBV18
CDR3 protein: CASSPPGRASDTQYF
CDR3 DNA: TGTGCCAGCTCACCACCGGGACGAGCTTCAGATACGCAGTATTTT

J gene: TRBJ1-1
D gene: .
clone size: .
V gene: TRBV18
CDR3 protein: CASSPLTNGVTEAFF
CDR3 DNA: TGTGCCAGCTCACCACTAACGAATGGCGTTACTGAAGCTTTCTTT

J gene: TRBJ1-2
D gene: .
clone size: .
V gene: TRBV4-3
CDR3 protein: CASSWSSGDYGYTF
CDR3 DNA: TGCGCCAGCAGCTGGTCGTCAGGAGACTATGGCTACACCTTC

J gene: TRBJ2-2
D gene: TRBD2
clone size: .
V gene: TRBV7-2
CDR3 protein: CASSLLLGLATTSTGELFF
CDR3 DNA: TGTGCCAGCAGCTTACTTCTGGGACTAGCGACGACGAGCACCGGGGAGCTGTTTTTT

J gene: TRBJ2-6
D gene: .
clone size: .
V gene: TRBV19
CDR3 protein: CASSIERDLSSGANVLTF
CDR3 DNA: TGTGCCAGTAGTATAGAGAGGGACCTGAGCTCTGGGGCCAACGTCCTGACTTTC

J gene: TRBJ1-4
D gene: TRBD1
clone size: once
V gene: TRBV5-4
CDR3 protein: CASSFRGQGDEKLFF
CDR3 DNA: TGTGCCAGCAGCTTTAGGGGGCAGGGAGATGAAAAACTGTTTTTT

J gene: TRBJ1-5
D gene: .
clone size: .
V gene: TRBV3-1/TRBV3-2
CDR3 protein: CASSQGALNQPQHF
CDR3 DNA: TGTGCCAGCAGCCAGGGGGCCTTAAATCAGCCCCAGCATTTT

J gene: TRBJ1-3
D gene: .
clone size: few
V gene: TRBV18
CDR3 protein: CASSPQGSGNTIYF
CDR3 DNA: TGTGCCAGCTCCCCACAGGGTTCTGGAAACACCATATATTTT

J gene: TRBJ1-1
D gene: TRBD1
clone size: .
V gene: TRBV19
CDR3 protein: CASQRDRGNTEAFF
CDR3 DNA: TGTGCCAGCCAAAGGGACAGGGGGAACACTGAAGCTTTCTTT

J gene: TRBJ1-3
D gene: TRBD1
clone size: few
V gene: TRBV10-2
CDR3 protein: CASRVGGTASGNTIYF
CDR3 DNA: TGCGCCAGCAGAGTAGGTGGGACAGCCTCTGGAAACACCATATATTTT

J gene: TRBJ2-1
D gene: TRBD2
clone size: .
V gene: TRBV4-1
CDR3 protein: CASSQVLVAGVKLLYNEQFF
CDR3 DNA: TGCGCCAGCAGCCAAGTATTGGTAGCGGGGGTAAAACTCCTGTACAATGAGCAGTTCTTC

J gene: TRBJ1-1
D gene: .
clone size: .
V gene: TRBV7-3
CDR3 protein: CASSLSPSGTEAFF
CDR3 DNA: TGTGCCAGCAGCTTATCTCCCAGCGGGACTGAAGCTTTCTTT

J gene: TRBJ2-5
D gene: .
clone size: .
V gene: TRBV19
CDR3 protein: CASNIGVGSETQYF
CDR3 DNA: TGTGCAAGTAACATTGGGGTGGGATCAGAGACCCAGTACTTC

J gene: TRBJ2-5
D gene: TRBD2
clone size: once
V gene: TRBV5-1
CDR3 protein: CASSLVGLASQETQYF
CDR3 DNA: TGCGCCAGCAGCTTGGTTGGACTAGCGAGTCAAGAGACCCAGTACTTC

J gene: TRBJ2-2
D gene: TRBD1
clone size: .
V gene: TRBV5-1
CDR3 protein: CASSSGTGRTGELFF
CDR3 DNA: TGCGCCAGCAGCTCCGGGACAGGGAGGACCGGGGAGCTGTTTTTT

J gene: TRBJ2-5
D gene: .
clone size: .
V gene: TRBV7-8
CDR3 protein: CASSQGRFQETQYF
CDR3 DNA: TGTGCCAGCAGCCAGGGACGGTTTCAAGAGACCCAGTACTTC

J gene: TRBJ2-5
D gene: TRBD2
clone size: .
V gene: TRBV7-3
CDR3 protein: CASSLGTSGGQETQYF
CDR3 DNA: TGTGCCAGCAGCCTCGGCACTAGCGGGGGGCAAGAGACCCAGTACTTC

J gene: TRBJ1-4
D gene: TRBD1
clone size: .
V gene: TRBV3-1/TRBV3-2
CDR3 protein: CASSQATGEKFF
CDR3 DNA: TGTGCCAGCAGCCAGGCTACAGGGGAGAAATTTTTT

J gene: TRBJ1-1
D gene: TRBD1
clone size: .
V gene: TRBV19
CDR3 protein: CASSIFPGTGNTEAFF
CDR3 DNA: TGTGCCAGTAGTATTTTTCCCGGGACAGGGAACACTGAAGCTTTCTTT

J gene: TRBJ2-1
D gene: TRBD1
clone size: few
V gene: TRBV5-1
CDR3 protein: CASRTGTGDYNEQFF
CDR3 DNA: TGCGCCAGCAGGACGGGGACAGGGGACTACAATGAGCAGTTCTTC

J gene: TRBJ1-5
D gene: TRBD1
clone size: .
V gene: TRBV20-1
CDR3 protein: CSASPGTGFGEPQHF
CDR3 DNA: TGCAGTGCGAGTCCCGGGACAGGGTTCGGGGAGCCCCAGCATTTT

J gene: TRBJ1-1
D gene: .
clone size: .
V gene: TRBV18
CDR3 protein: CASSPQLPRTMNTEAFF
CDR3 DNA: TGTGCCAGCTCACCCCAACTGCCGAGAACTATGAACACTGAAGCTTTCTTT

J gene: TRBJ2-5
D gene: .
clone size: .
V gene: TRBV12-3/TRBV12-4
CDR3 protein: CASTHGGETQYF
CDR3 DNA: TGTGCCAGCACCCACGGGGGTGAGACCCAGTACTTC

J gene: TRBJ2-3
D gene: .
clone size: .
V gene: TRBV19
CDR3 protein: CASSLGGPDTQYF
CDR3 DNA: TGTGCCAGTAGTCTCGGTGGGCCAGATACGCAGTATTTT

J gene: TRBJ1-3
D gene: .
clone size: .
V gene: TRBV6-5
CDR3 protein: CASRVGFSGNTIYF
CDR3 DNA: TGTGCCAGCAGGGTCGGATTCTCTGGAAACACCATATATTTT

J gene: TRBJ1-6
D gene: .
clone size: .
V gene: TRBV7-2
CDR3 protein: CASSSGQTGSPLHF
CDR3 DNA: TGTGCCAGCAGCTCTGGACAGACGGGTTCACCCCTCCACTTT

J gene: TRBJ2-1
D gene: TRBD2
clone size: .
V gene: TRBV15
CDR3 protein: CATSRDRSSGGWNEQFF
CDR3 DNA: TGTGCCACCAGCAGAGATCGATCTAGCGGGGGGTGGAATGAGCAGTTCTTC

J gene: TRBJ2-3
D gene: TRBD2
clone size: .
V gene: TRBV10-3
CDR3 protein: CAISESTFKTSGVRDTQYF
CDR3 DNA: TGTGCCATCAGTGAGTCGACTTTCAAGACTAGCGGGGTGAGGGATACGCAGTATTTT

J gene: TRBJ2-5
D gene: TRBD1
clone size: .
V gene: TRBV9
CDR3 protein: CASSGTGKETQYF
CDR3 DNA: TGTGCCAGCAGCGGGACAGGAAAAGAGACCCAGTACTTC

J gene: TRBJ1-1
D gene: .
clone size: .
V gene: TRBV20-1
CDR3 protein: CSARGNTEAFF
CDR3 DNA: TGCAGTGCTAGGGGGAACACTGAAGCTTTCTTT

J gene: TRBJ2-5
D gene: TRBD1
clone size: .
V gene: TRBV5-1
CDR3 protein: CASSPTGYGETQYF
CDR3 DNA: TGCGCCAGCAGCCCGACAGGGTACGGCGAGACCCAGTACTTC

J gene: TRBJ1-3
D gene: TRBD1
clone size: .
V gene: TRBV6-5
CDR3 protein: CASSYRGGDGNTIYF
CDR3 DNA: TGTGCCAGCAGTTATCGAGGGGGCGATGGAAACACCATATATTTT

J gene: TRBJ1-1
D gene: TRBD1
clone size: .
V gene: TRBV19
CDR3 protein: CASSSRDRGVAEAFF
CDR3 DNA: TGTGCCAGTAGTTCCCGGGACAGGGGTGTCGCTGAAGCTTTCTTT

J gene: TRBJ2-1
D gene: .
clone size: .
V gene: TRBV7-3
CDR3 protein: CASGPTDTKLFF
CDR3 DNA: TGTGCCAGCGGACCAACGGACACCAAACTGTTCTTC